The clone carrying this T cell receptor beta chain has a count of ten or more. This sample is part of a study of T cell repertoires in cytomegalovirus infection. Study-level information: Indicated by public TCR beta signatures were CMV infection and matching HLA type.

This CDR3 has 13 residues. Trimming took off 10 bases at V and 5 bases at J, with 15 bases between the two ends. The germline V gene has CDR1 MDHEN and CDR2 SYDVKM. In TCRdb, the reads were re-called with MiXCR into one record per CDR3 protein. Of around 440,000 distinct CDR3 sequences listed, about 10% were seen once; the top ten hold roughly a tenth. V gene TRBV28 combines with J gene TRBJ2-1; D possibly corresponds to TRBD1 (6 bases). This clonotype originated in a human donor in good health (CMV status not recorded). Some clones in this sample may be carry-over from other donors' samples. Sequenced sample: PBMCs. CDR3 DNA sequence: TGTGCCACCGAGGACAGTTGGGACAATGAGCAGTTCTTC. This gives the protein CATEDSWDNEQFF. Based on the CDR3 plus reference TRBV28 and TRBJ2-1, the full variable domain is DVKVTQSSRYLVKRTGEKVFLECVQDMDHENMFWYRQDPGLGLRLIYFSYDVKMKEKGDIPEGYSVSREKKERFSLILESASTNQTSMYLCATEDSWDNEQFFGPGTRLTVL.